This note documents a single TCR beta chain sequence. The germline V gene has CDR1 MNHEY and CDR2 SVGEGT. V lost 2 bases to trimming and J lost 7 bases; unmatched junction nucleotides: 10. This CDR3 is built from 16 residues. This record belongs to a study of blood T cell repertoires in COVID-19. About the study: The United States, Italy and Spain provided the acute and convalescent COVID-19 samples. Sources were T cells, B-cell-depleted T cells, or PBMCs; the material itself was cDNA or gDNA.

In the authors' workflow: The assay estimated nucleated cells by amplifying reference gene primers. The protocol was immunoSEQ multiplex PCR, while the TCRdb copy is restricted to in-frame clones and leaves out a portion. The V and J calls and clone size were taken over from that table, and D and trimming were inferred from the DNA. This sample has roughly 78,000 clones; more than 75% occur once, and the top ten carry approximately 1.8%. The receptor was derived from a woman aged 55-69 years with acute or convalescent COVID-19. The sample taken for sequencing was peripheral blood. This chain connects TRBV6-2 or TRBV6-3 to TRBJ2-1; 8 nucleotides align to TRBD2. The CDR3 sequence: CASSYRPSSGYNEQFF. The CDR3 DNA reads as TGTGCCAGCAGTTACCGACCGTCTAGCGGGTATAATGAGCAGTTCTTC.